Given below is one T cell receptor beta chain in context. The antigen is undetermined. Germline loops: CDR1 MGHRA, CDR2 YSYEKL. The CDR3 is made up of 16 amino acids. The junction had 8 bases not matched to a gene; V was cut back by 6 bases and J by 5 bases. These data originate in a study of identical twins. A single record per CDR3 protein comes from TCRdb applying MiXCR to the 5' RACE reads. Of hundreds of thousands of distinct CDR3 sequences detected, 6% to 6.5% appear once; the ten largest clones hold approximately 2%. Findings and limits, study-wide: Carriage of fewer insertions was seen in abundant cord blood beta clonotypes, whereas memory repertoires showed none. Because invariant MAIT and iNKT cells could be present, zero-insertion analyses could be partly confounded. Where beta out-of-frame sequences were concerned, excess twin sharing was weaker.

This TCR was recovered from a young man in good health. Sequencing was done on a sample of naive T cells sorted from blood. V and J are TRBV4-1 and TRBJ2-1, with 12 bases that match TRBD2. CDR3 amino acids: CASRRTSGTLDNEQFF. The CDR3 nucleotides read TGCGCCAGCAGACGGACTAGCGGGACCCTTGACAATGAGCAGTTCTTC.